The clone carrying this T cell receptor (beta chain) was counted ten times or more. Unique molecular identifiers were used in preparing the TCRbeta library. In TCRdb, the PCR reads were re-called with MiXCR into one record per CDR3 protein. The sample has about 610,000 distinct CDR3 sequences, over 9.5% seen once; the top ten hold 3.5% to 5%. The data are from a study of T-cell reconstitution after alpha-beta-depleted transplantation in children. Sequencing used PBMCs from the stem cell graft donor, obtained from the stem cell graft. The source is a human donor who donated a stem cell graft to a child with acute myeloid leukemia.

CDR3 loop: CASSERGVETQYF. CDR3 nucleotide sequence: TGTGCCAGCAGCGAAAGAGGGGTGGAGACCCAGTACTTC. The chain recombines TRBV3-1 with TRBJ2-5; D may be TRBD1 or TRBD2 (5 bases each). The CDR3 covers 13 residues. Germline V gene sequence: CDR1 LGHDT, CDR2 YNNKEL (reference sequence). The V end lost 5 bases, the J end lost 5 bases, and 12 bases lay between the germline ends.